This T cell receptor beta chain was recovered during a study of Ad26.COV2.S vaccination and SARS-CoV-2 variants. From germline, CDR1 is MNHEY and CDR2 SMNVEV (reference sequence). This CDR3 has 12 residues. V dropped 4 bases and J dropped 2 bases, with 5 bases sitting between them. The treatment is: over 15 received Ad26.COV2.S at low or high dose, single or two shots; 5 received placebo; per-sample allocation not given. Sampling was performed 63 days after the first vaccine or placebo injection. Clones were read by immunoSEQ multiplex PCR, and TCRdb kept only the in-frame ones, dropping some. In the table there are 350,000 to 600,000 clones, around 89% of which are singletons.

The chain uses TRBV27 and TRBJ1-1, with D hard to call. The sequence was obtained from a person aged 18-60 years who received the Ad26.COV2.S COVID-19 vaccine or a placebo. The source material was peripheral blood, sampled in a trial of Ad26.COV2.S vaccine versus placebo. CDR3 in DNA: TGTGCCAGCAGTTCTTCCAACACTGAAGCTTTCTTT. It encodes CASSSSNTEAFF.